The sequence of this T cell receptor (beta chain) was determined in a study of T cell responses to AZD1222 COVID-19 vaccine. Using immunoSEQ multiplex PCR, the repertoire was profiled, and TCRdb retains in-frame clones only, with some absent. The sample contains approximately 150,000 clones, about 90% of which appear only once. Study-wide results and caveats: Mostly white British, mostly female donors; authors suggested clonal diversity may be underestimated. Vaccine-related CD4 TCRs covered spike, predominating at 160-218 and 743-854.

About this clone: Its specificity is unknown.

V dropped 0 bases and J dropped 7 bases, with 11 bases sitting between them. CDR1 SGHRS and CDR2 YFSETQ come from the germline V gene. This CDR3 is 13 amino acids long. The gene calls are TRBV5-1 and TRBJ2-7, with a possible D match to TRBD2 (6 bases). Sequencing used peripheral blood, obtained on day 0 of AZD1222 vaccination. This receptor was identified in an adult in good health. CDR3 loop: CASSLGGVLEQYF. DNA for the CDR3: TGCGCCAGCAGCTTGGGCGGGGTCCTGGAGCAGTACTTC.